This TCR beta chain was sequenced for a study of T cell clones after liver transplantation. Study in general: Graft-donor-reactive sequences were compared with third-party-reactive TCRbeta sequences from pre-transplant mixed lymphocyte reactions.

Measured with immunoSEQ multiplex PCR; TCRdb has only the in-frame clones, and not every one. The profile shows over 60,000 clones, 80% of them singletons. Trimming cost V 0 bases and J 8 bases, with 13 bases left between them. The CDR3 is 14 residues long. Germline CDR1 reads SGHAT; CDR2 reads FQNNGV. The chain has TRBV11-2 and TRBJ1-2, with D uncertain. The clonotype originates from a human donor who received a liver transplant. Sequencing was performed on CD4+ T cells from blood, taken before liver transplant. The DNA for the CDR3 is TGTGCCAGCAGCTTAGATTCCGTCGGTAGGGGCTACACCTTC. It codes for CASSLDSVGRGYTF.